These 9 T cell receptor beta chains share one sample of origin, sequenced in a study of control samples from healthy donors and cancer patients. Sequencing was performed with immunoSEQ multiplex PCR; in TCRdb, only in-frame clones are kept and a portion is missing. The table shows approximately 170,000 clones, with 90% occurring only once. Source material: blood. The receptors originated from a woman aged 45-60 years in good health.

CDR3 protein: CASSRGRAETQYF. In nucleotides, the CDR3 is TGTGCCAGCAGCAGGGGCAGGGCAGAGACCCAGTACTTC. This rearrangement joins TRBV2 to TRBJ2-5; weak D call: TRBD1 (6 bases). Germline CDR1 SNHLY, CDR2 FYNNEI. Trimming pared 6 bases from V and 4 bases from J, leaving 12 bases between. This CDR3 comprises 13 residues.

This chain uses TRBV19 with TRBJ1-1, with D unclear. V was clipped by 4 bases and J by 2 bases, with 8 bases between them. The CDR3 spans 13 residues. Germline V gene data show CDR1 as LNHDA and CDR2 as SQIVND (reference sequence). In nucleotides, the CDR3 is TGTGCCAGTAGTAGAGGCCTTAACACTGAAGCTTTCTTT. This codes for CASSRGLNTEAFF.

V and J are TRBV15 and TRBJ1-4; possibly TRBD1 for D (6 bases). V lost 3 bases and J lost 7, with 18 bases in between. The CDR3 has 16 residues. The germline V gene encodes CDR1 LNHNV and CDR2 YYDKDF (reference sequence). The CDR3 region has the DNA TGTGCCACCAGCAGTCCGAGACAGGCTCGGGTTGAAAAACTGTTTTTT. Encoded protein: CATSSPRQARVEKLFF.

This chain joins TRBV4-2 and TRBJ1-2; D is undetermined. Germline CDR1 is LGHNA and CDR2 is YNFKEQ. The V end was cut by 0 bases, the J end by 8 bases, with 16 bases between. The CDR3 is 15 amino acids. For the CDR3, the DNA is TGTGCCAGCAGCCAAGAGCGTGCGGTCATGGACGGCTACACCTTC. Translated, it gives CASSQERAVMDGYTF.

This chain connects TRBV7-3 to TRBJ2-5, with 10 bases identical to TRBD2. This CDR3 region has 15 residues. CDR1 and CDR2 from the germline V gene are SGHTA and FQGTGA. The V segment lost 5 bases and the J segment 2 bases; nucleotides outside the gene matches: 5. Here the CDR3 reads CASSPNSGGQETQYF. DNA of the CDR3: TGTGCCAGCAGCCCCAATAGCGGGGGGCAAGAGACCCAGTACTTC.

The chain links TRBV14 to TRBJ1-3; no definite D call. The length of the CDR3 is 18 residues. The germline V and J ends were trimmed by 1 base and 0 bases, with 16 bases remaining between them. Germline CDR1 is SGHDN and CDR2 is FVKESK. The CDR3 sequence: CASSQGTILGFSGNTIYF. The CDR3 nucleotides read TGTGCCAGCAGCCAAGGAACTATCCTCGGTTTCTCTGGAAACACCATATATTTT.

The chain joins TRBV3-1 (or the pseudogene TRBV3-2) to TRBJ1-5; D may be TRBD1 (6 bases). The CDR3 is 15 residues long. Germline CDR1 reads LGHDT; CDR2 reads YNNKEL (reference sequence). V gave up 5 bases and J gave up 7 bases, with 18 bases separating them. CDR3 nucleotides: TGTGCCAGCAGCGGATCGGGGGGCGCGGGGCAGCCCCAGCATTTT. Protein product: CASSGSGGAGQPQHF.

The rearrangement uses TRBV27 and TRBJ2-7; D might be TRBD2 (5 bases). The V and J ends lost 3 bases and 5 bases respectively, with 11 bases between them. The CDR3 runs 13 residues. Per the germline V gene, CDR1 is MNHEY and CDR2 is SMNVEV (reference sequence). The CDR3 here is CASSFPGINEQYF. CDR3 DNA sequence: TGTGCCAGCAGTTTTCCCGGGATCAACGAGCAGTACTTC.

The V and J genes are TRBV25-1 and TRBJ2-3; 10 positions match TRBD2. With 10 bases clipped from V and 5 bases from J, the junction kept 9 bases outside the gene matches. Germline V lookup: CDR1 MGHDK, CDR2 SYGVNS. This CDR3 spans 14 amino acids. CDR3 coding DNA: TGTGCCACCGCCTTTAGCGGGGGGATAGATACGCAGTATTTT. Protein sequence: CATAFSGGIDTQYF.